This T cell receptor beta chain was identified in a study of shared clonotypes between healthy human individuals. 200 to 250 ng DNA, around 30,000 T cell genomes, went into each sorted-subset replicate PCR. The repertoire was sequenced with immunoSEQ multiplex PCR; TCRdb's copy has only in-frame clones and lacks some. The data hold some 1.5 million clones, with roughly 98% observed a single time. Memory CD4+ cells were the fraction left after CD45RA+ naive selection. Trimming removed 7 bases at V and 0 bases at J, with 33 bases between. Germline V gene data show CDR1 as SQVTM and CDR2 as ANQGSEA. There are 20 residues in the CDR3.

The clonotype was recovered from a man aged 25 to 40 in good health. Sequencing was done on a sample of naive CD4+ T cells sorted from blood. The subset here: CD45RA+ positively selected. The rearrangement joins TRBV29-1 to TRBJ2-5; weak D call: TRBD2 (5 bases). For the CDR3, the DNA is TGCAGCGCATCACCCGAAACTAGTTGGGGAGCCAAGCCTGACCAAGAGACCCAGTACTTC. Amino acids: CSASPETSWGAKPDQETQYF.